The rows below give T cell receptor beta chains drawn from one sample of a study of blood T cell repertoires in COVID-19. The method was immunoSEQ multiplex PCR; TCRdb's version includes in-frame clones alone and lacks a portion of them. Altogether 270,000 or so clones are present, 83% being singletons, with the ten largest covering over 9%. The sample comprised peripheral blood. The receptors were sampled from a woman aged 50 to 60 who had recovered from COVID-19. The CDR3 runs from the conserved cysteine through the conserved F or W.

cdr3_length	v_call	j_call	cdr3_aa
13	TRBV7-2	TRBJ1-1	CASSLSVNTEAFF
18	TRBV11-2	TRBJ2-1	CASRPIQGARSSYNEQFF
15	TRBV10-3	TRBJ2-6	CAISGADRGANVLTF
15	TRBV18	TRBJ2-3	CASPRLAGGSDTQYF
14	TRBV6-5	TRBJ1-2	CASSYHSRTDGYTF
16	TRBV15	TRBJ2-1	CATSRVGTGISNEQFF
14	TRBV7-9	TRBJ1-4	CASSHTGLDEKLFF
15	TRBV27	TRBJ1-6	CASSTNRGIFAPLHF
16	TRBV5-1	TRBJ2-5	CASVPGQGPGQETQYF
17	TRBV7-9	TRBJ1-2	CASSLNEGQTTNYGYTF
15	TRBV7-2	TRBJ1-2	CASSPVGTGDYGYTF
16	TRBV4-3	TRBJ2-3	CASSSLSGGATDTQYF
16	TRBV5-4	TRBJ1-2	CASSLLGQDRNYGYTF
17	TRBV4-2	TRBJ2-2	CASSQELALGFTGELFF
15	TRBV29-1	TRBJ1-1	CSVDPQGMMNTEAFF
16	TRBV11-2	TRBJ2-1	CASSLTDGLATNEQFF
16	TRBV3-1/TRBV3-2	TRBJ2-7	CASSQDSTGGPYEQYF
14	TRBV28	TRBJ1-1	CASSLPLTYTEAFF
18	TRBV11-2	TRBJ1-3	CASSPKDGQGASGNTIYF
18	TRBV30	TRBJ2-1	CAWSGRGLAGGPNNEQFF
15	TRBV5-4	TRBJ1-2	CASSLEGARMHGYTF
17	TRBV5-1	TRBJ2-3	CASTRMSSGDSTDTQYF
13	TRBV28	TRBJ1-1	CASSLRRGTEAFF
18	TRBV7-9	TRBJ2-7	CASSLGTNWDSFNYEQYF
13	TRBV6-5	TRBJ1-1	CASIFRGGTEAFF
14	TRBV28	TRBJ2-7	CASTATGENYEQYF
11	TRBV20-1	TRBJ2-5	CSANLRETQYF
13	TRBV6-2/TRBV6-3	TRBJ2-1	CASSFSREGEQFF
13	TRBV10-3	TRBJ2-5	CAIKETGGETQYF
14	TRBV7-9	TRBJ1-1	CASSLSGRNTEAFF
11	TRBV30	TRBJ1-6	CAWEQNSPLHF
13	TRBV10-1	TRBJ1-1	CASRDRGYTEAFF
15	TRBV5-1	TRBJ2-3	CASSFGQGRTDTQYF
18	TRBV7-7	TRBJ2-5	CASSRGLAGGLTVETQYF
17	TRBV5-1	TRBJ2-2	CASSLRSPGGDTGELFF
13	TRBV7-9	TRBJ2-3	CASSQKSTDTQYF
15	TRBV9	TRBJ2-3	CASSVERGRSDTQYF
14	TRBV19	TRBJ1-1	CASSLGHPNTEAFF
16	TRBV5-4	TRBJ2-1	CASSPTSGTSYNEQFF
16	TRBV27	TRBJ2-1	CASSFAGTSGHNEQFF
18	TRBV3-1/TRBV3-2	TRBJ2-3	CASSGGTSEFLGTDTQYF
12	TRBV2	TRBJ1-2	CASTTTNYGYTF
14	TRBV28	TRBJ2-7	CASSSRVKRGEQYF
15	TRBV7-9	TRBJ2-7	CASSPRTSGEYEQYF